A single sample is the source of the 29 T cell receptor beta chains below, sequenced in a study of blood T cell repertoires in COVID-19. The table came from immunoSEQ multiplex PCR; TCRdb's copy has only in-frame clones and leaves some out. Of about 78,000 clones listed, nearly 90% were seen once; the top ten hold approximately 4%. Sequencing was performed on peripheral blood. These TCRs come from a woman at least 80 years old with active or convalescent COVID-19.

The chain recombines TRBV28 with TRBJ2-3; D is uncertain. Germline values: CDR1 MDHEN, CDR2 SYDVKM. CDR3 length equals 17 residues. Trimming removed 5 bases from V and 2 bases from J, with 20 bases in between. The CDR3: CASSGSLSATDTDTQYF. The DNA for the CDR3 is TGTGCCAGCAGTGGTTCGTTATCGGCCACAGACACAGATACGCAGTATTTT.

This chain connects TRBV18 to TRBJ2-7; D call uncertain. The tail of the sequence fits TRBJ2-5 better, so the J call may be wrong. CDR1 and CDR2 from the germline V gene are KGHSH and LQKENI. The CDR3 consists of 12 residues. As DNA, the CDR3 is TGTGCCAGCTCACCAGGGCAGCAGACCCAGTACTTC. Its protein is CASSPGQQTQYF.

The chain uses TRBV24-1 and TRBJ2-7, with D maybe TRBD2 (6 bases). The V and J ends lost 4 bases and 6 bases respectively, with 12 bases between them. Germline CDR1 KGHDR, CDR2 SFDVKD. There are 13 residues in the CDR3. The CDR3 DNA is TGTGCCACCAGTGAGGGGGGACGCGGCGAGCAGTACTTC. Its translation: CATSEGGRGEQYF.

This clone occurred once. The V gene is TRBV6-2 or TRBV6-3, the J gene TRBJ2-4; 10 positions match TRBD2. The CDR3 is made up of 15 amino acids. Germline loops: CDR1 MNHEY, CDR2 SVGEGT. The trim removed 3 bases at V and 3 bases at J, leaving 2 bases unmatched. The CDR3 loop is CASSYSSGSKNIQYF. CDR3 in DNA: TGTGCCAGCAGTTATTCTAGCGGGAGCAAAAACATTCAGTACTTC.

The chain is built from TRBV29-1 and TRBJ2-2; TRBD1 aligns across 9 bases. This CDR3 comprises 16 residues. From germline, CDR1 is SQVTM and CDR2 ANQGSEA. The junction had 11 bases not matched to a gene; V was cut back by 6 bases and J by 3 bases. The CDR3 nucleotides read TGCAGCGTCGCTAGGAGAGGGACAGGGTACACCGGGGAGCTGTTTTTT. Translated: CSVARRGTGYTGELFF.

A single count supports this clone. This chain joins TRBV28 and TRBJ1-2; D might be TRBD1 (6 bases). Germline V gene data show CDR1 as MDHEN and CDR2 as SYDVKM. V lost 5 bases and J 8 bases, leaving 21 bases between the germline ends. This CDR3 has 15 amino acids. The CDR3 reads CASSLTRTASKGYTF. Written as DNA, the CDR3 is TGTGCCAGCAGTCTCACTCGGACAGCCTCGAAGGGCTACACCTTC.

J is TRBJ2-2 and V is TRBV24-1, with TRBD1 identical over 9 bases. This CDR3 comprises 16 residues. The trim removed 2 bases at V and 3 bases at J, leaving 3 bases unmatched. Per germline, CDR1 KGHDR and CDR2 SFDVKD. The CDR3 protein is CATSDSRQGDTGELFF. The DNA of the CDR3 is TGTGCCACCAGTGATTCCAGACAGGGGGACACCGGGGAGCTGTTTTTT.

The CDR3 is CSGLEPTYGYTF. CDR3 DNA: TGCAGCGGCCTCGAGCCTACCTATGGCTACACCTTC. The chain links TRBV29-1 to TRBJ1-2; D is ambiguous. This CDR3 contains 12 residues. CDR1 SQVTM and CDR2 ANQGSEA come from the germline V gene. Deletions cut 7 bases from V and 4 bases from J, with 13 bases between.

This clone has a single count. V usage is TRBV9 and J usage is TRBJ2-3; 8 positions agree with TRBD1. The CDR3 is made up of 14 amino acids. V lost 0 bases and J lost 3; bases outside the gene matches: 0. Germline CDR1 and CDR2: SGDLS and YYNGEE. CDR3 nucleotide sequence: TGTGCCAGCAGCGTAGGACAGGGGACAGATACGCAGTATTTT. This codes for CASSVGQGTDTQYF.

The chain couples TRBV13 to TRBJ1-3; no definite D call. Trimming stripped 5 bases from V and 0 bases from J, with 11 bases between. The CDR3 has 15 residues. The germline V gene has CDR1 PRHDT and CDR2 FYEKMQ (reference sequence). The CDR3 coding sequence is TGTGCCAGCAGCAACGCGGGCGTCTCTGGAAACACCATATATTTT. Amino acids: CASSNAGVSGNTIYF.

The genes are TRBV7-9 and TRBJ2-7, with 7 nucleotides matching TRBD1. This CDR3 comprises 18 residues. V dropped 0 bases and J dropped 2; count of bases not matched to a gene: 13. The germline CDR1 and CDR2 sequences are SEHNR and FQNEAQ (reference sequence). CDR3: CASSLAGIKPGQTYEQYF. In DNA, the CDR3 is TGTGCCAGCAGCTTAGCGGGGATTAAACCGGGACAGACCTACGAGCAGTACTTC.

Points on this clone: One end of the junction fails to match germline, which may point to a read error. The chain links TRBV18 to TRBJ2-3; TRBD1 aligns across 7 bases. The CDR3 has 15 residues. Germline V CDR1 and CDR2: KGHSH, LQKENI. CDR3 sequence (DNA): TGTGCCAGCTCGCCACAGGGGAATTCGGCAGATACGCAGTATTTT. Encoded protein: CASSPQGNSADTQYF. Looking up the rest from reference TRBV18 and TRBJ2-3 gives the full variable domain: NAGVMQNPRHLVRRRGQEARLRCSPMKGHSHVYWYRQLPEEGLKFMVYLQKENIIDESGMPKERFSAEFPKEGPSILRIQQVVRGDSAAYFCASSPQGNSADTQYFGPGTRLTVL.

The J gene is TRBJ2-7, the V gene TRBV6-5; D perhaps matches TRBD2 (5 bases). The germline CDR1 and CDR2 sequences are MNHEY and SVGAGI. The germline V and J ends were trimmed by 4 bases and 1 base, with 8 bases remaining between them. The CDR3 contains 13 residues. CDR3 DNA: TGTGCCAGCAGTTGGGGAGAATCCTACGAGCAGTACTTC. This translates into CASSWGESYEQYF.

The chain carries TRBV4-2 and TRBJ2-1; TRBD2 matches at 9 bases. The CDR3 sequence is 15 residues long. Germline values: CDR1 LGHNA, CDR2 YNFKEQ. The ends lost 1 base at V and 7 bases at J; junction bases unmatched: 5. CDR3 coding DNA: TGTGCCAGCAGCCAAGGGGGACTAGCTGGTAATGAGCAGTTCTTC. This gives the protein CASSQGGLAGNEQFF.

The chain joins TRBV11-2 to TRBJ1-4, with TRBD1 identical over 10 bases. The CDR3 loop spans 13 amino acids. With 7 bases clipped from V and 7 bases from J, the junction kept 3 bases outside the gene matches. Looked up from germline, CDR1 is SGHAT and CDR2 is FQNNGV. CDR3 sequence (DNA): TGTGCCAGCAACCGGGACAGGGGTGAAAAACTGTTTTTT. This translates into CASNRDRGEKLFF.

The rearrangement uses TRBV6-6 and TRBJ1-3; maybe TRBD1 (5 bases). The CDR3 totals 15 residues. Germline assignment: CDR1 MNHNY and CDR2 SVGAGI (reference sequence). V lost 4 bases to trimming and J lost 2 bases, with 12 bases between them. CDR3 protein: CASSFFGGAGNTIYF. The CDR3 DNA sequence: TGTGCCAGCAGTTTCTTCGGGGGAGCTGGAAACACCATATATTTT.

The chain carries TRBV11-2 and TRBJ2-7; 7 bases are shared with TRBD2. Germline V lookup: CDR1 SGHAT, CDR2 FQNNGV. V dropped 5 bases and J dropped 2; count of bases not matched to a gene: 9. The CDR3 has 15 residues. CDR3 nucleotides: TGTGCCAGCAGCCCCAGGGCTAGCGGAACCTACGAGCAGTACTTC. The encoded protein is CASSPRASGTYEQYF.

In this sample, this clone turned up a few times. The rearrangement uses TRBV7-2 and TRBJ2-2; 7 positions match TRBD2. V gave up 2 bases and J gave up 1 base; unmatched junction bases: 4. The germline CDR1 and CDR2 sequences are SGHTA and FQGNSA. The CDR3 runs to 16 residues. The CDR3 bases are TGTGCCAGCAGCTTATACGCTAGCGGGAACACCGGGGAGCTGTTTTTT. It codes for CASSLYASGNTGELFF.

The chain links TRBV19 to TRBJ2-1, with TRBD2 matching over 9 bases. The V segment lost 3 bases and the J segment 2 bases; nucleotides outside the gene matches: 8. Germline V gene sequence: CDR1 LNHDA, CDR2 SQIVND (reference sequence). The CDR3 runs 17 residues. The CDR3 loop is CASSIDGLAGTYNEQFF. The CDR3, as DNA: TGTGCCAGTAGTATCGACGGCCTAGCGGGGACCTACAATGAGCAGTTCTTC.

The chain carries TRBV9 and TRBJ2-2; 8 nucleotides match TRBD1. CDR1 is SGDLS and CDR2 is YYNGEE in the germline V gene. V shed 4 bases, J shed 3 bases, and the junction held 5 bases outside the gene matches. The CDR3 length is 15 residues. Here the CDR3 reads CASSPGQGDTGELFF. DNA of the CDR3: TGTGCCAGCAGCCCAGGACAGGGAGACACCGGGGAGCTGTTTTTT.

The V call is TRBV5-8, the J call TRBJ1-2; 7 bases map to TRBD1. Trimming took 5 bases from V and 3 from J; bases not matched to a gene: 4. The germline V gene encodes CDR1 SGHTS and CDR2 YDEGEE. This CDR3 is 13 amino acids long. CDR3 nucleotides: TGTGCCAGCAGACCCACAGGGGACTATGGCTACACCTTC. Its protein is CASRPTGDYGYTF.

This clone was seen just once. The rearrangement uses TRBV5-4 and TRBJ1-6; tentatively, D is TRBD1 (6 bases). CDR3 size: 14 residues. The germline CDR1 and CDR2 sequences are SGHNT and YYREEE (reference sequence). With 3 bases removed from V and 5 bases from J, the gap between germline ends came to 9 bases. DNA of the CDR3: TGTGCCAGCAGCTCCGGACAGAATAATTCACCCCTCCACTTT. Amino acid sequence: CASSSGQNNSPLHF.

V and J are TRBV21-1 and TRBJ2-1; the listed D gene, TRBD2, was not tested against the DNA. TRBV21-1 is a known pseudogene. The CDR3 spans 17 residues. The CDR3 region is CASSKAGRAGGLGEQFF. The CDR3, as DNA: TGTGCCAGCAGCAAAGCCGGTAGGGCGGGAGGGCTCGGTGAGCAGTTCTTC.

This clone was counted a single time. The chain couples TRBV5-5 to TRBJ2-5; 7 nucleotides align to TRBD1. The CDR3 has 14 residues. Germline CDR1 SGHKS, CDR2 YYEKEE (reference sequence). V trimming: 6 bases; J trimming: 2 bases; junction bases outside the gene matches: 7. The CDR3 spells CASTLGQVQETQYF. The CDR3 DNA reads TGTGCCAGCACCTTAGGACAGGTACAAGAGACCCAGTACTTC.

The gene calls are TRBV19 and TRBJ1-6, with TRBD1 matching 7 bases. The CDR3 is made up of 16 amino acids. Looked up from germline, CDR1 is LNHDA and CDR2 is SQIVND (reference sequence). Trimming at V came to 9 bases and at J to 4 bases, leaving 12 bases not matched to a gene. The CDR3 protein is CASHTTGDVYNSPLHF. DNA for the CDR3: TGTGCCAGCCATACTACAGGGGACGTTTATAATTCACCCCTCCACTTT.

The genes are TRBV24-1 and TRBJ2-5, with 8 bases that match TRBD1. CDR1 is KGHDR and CDR2 is SFDVKD in the germline V gene. V trimming: 4 bases; J trimming: 4 bases; junction bases outside the gene matches: 10. This CDR3 is built from 16 residues. The CDR3 DNA reads TGTGCCACCAGTGAAGAGGAGCAGGGGGCTAGAGAGACCCAGTACTTC. Residues: CATSEEEQGARETQYF.

This chain links TRBV5-5 with TRBJ2-1, with D uncertain. In germline, CDR1 is SGHKS, CDR2 YYEKEE (reference sequence). Trimming took 2 bases from V and 0 from J, leaving 9 bases between them. This CDR3 has 15 amino acids. CDR3 in amino acids: CASSLVASSYNEQFF. The CDR3 DNA reads as TGTGCCAGCAGCTTAGTTGCGAGCTCCTACAATGAGCAGTTCTTC.

The V gene is TRBV29-1, the J gene TRBJ2-1; TRBD1 aligns across 7 bases. The V and J ends lost 5 bases and 3 bases, in that order; junction bases with no gene match: 7. Per germline, CDR1 SQVTM and CDR2 ANQGSEA. The CDR3 runs 14 residues. CDR3 region: CSVLRQGSYNEQFF. The CDR3 DNA reads as TGCAGCGTTCTCCGACAGGGAAGCTACAATGAGCAGTTCTTC.

The chain links TRBV12-5 to TRBJ2-5, with TRBD1 matching 7 bases. Germline trimming cut 6 bases from V and 2 bases from J; bases unmatched to any gene: 9. Germline assignment: CDR1 LGHNT and CDR2 FRNRAP. The CDR3 sequence is 15 residues long. The CDR3 reads CASGSQPGQQETQYF. The CDR3 nucleotides are TGTGCTAGTGGCTCACAGCCGGGACAGCAAGAGACCCAGTACTTC.